This paragraph reports one TCR beta chain. This entry comes from a study of blood T cell repertoires in COVID-19. Study-wide context: Specimens from acute and convalescent COVID-19 originated in the United States, Italy and Spain. PBMCs, B-cell-depleted T cells, or T cells provided the cDNA or gDNA that made up the material.

Authors' methods: Reference gene primer amplification in the assay estimated nucleated cell counts. Only in-frame clones appear in the TCRdb table, and some are missing; sequencing was by immunoSEQ multiplex PCR. The DNA gave D and trimming, while V, J and clone size come from that table. Here the sample spans approximately 170,000 clones, 80% to 90% being singletons. CDR1 and CDR2 (germline): MNHEY, SVGEGT. Trimming left V 1 base short and J 3 bases short, with 10 bases between. This CDR3 has 15 residues. Sequenced material: peripheral blood. The genes are TRBV6-2 or TRBV6-3 and TRBJ2-1; TRBD2 might be the D (7 bases). This TCR derives from a man aged 35-49 years who had recovered from COVID-19. CDR3 DNA: TGTGCCAGCAGTTACTGGGGGGGCTACTACAATGAGCAGTTCTTC. Amino acids: CASSYWGGYYNEQFF.